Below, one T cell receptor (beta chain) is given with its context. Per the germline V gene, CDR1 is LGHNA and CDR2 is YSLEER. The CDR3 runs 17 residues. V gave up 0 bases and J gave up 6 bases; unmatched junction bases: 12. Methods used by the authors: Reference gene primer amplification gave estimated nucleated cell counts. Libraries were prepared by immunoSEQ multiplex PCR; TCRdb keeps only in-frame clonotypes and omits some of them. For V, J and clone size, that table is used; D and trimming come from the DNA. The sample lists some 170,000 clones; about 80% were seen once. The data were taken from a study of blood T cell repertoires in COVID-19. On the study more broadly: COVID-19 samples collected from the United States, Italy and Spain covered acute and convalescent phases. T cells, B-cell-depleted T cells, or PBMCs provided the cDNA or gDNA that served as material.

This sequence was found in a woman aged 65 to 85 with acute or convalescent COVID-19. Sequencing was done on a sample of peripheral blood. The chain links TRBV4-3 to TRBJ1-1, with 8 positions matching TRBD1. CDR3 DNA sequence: TGCGCCAGCAGCCAAGAACTTACCCACAGGGGGACCCCTGAAGCTTTCTTT. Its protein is CASSQELTHRGTPEAFF.